Each of the 30 T cell receptor beta chains below was sequenced from the same sample in a study of vaccination effects on CD4 cells after COVID-19. The ViraFEST assay expanded antigen-specific CD4+ T cells with viral peptide pools before sequencing. Subsequent to a culture period of 10 to 11 days, CD4+ T cells were isolated. Absence of prior SARS-CoV-2 infection characterized the vaccine recipients, who showed negative nucleocapsid antibodies. Sequenced by immunoSEQ multiplex PCR; TCRdb stores in-frame clones only, minus some. The profile shows tens of thousands of clones, approximately 70% of them singletons. These receptors have no known antigen. The sequences come from CD4+ T cells from PBMCs cultured with HCoV-OC43 spike peptides, collected before COVID-19 vaccination. Subset in this sample: HCoV-OC43 spike overlapping peptide pool stimulation. The receptors were sampled from a human donor who received a COVID-19 vaccine.

The chain joins TRBV20-1 to TRBJ2-7, with D perhaps TRBD2 (5 bases). The germline gives CDR1 DFQATT, CDR2 SNEGSKA (reference sequence). The CDR3 is made up of 11 amino acids. Trimming took 3 bases from V and 2 from J, leaving 5 bases between them. The CDR3 DNA sequence: TGCAGTGCTAGGGAGGCCTACGAGCAGTACTTC. The encoded protein is CSAREAYEQYF.

The V gene is TRBV27, the J gene TRBJ2-2, with 10 bases fitting TRBD1. The germline V gene has CDR1 MNHEY and CDR2 SMNVEV (reference sequence). V gave up 8 bases and J gave up 4 bases; unmatched junction bases: 4. This CDR3 spans 14 amino acids. CDR3 in amino acids: CASAWTGGTGELFF. In DNA, the CDR3 is TGTGCCAGCGCTTGGACAGGGGGCACCGGGGAGCTGTTTTTT.

This clone was detected only a few times. The chain uses TRBV4-2 and TRBJ1-3; no definite D call. CDR3 length: 17 residues. V was pared by 0 bases and J by 6 bases, with 18 bases between. Germline V gene lookup returns CDR1 LGHNA and CDR2 YNFKEQ. CDR3 coding DNA: TGTGCCAGCAGCCAAGATATGGGAGGCCGGGCAGCAAACACCATATATTTT. This codes for CASSQDMGGRAANTIYF.

The gene calls are TRBV19 and TRBJ1-2; D is unresolved. There are 13 residues in the CDR3. Trimming left V 6 bases short and J 4 bases short, with 12 bases between. CDR1 is LNHDA, CDR2 SQIVND, per germline (reference sequence). Here the CDR3 reads CASSPHRFYGYTF. In nucleotides, the CDR3 is TGTGCCAGTAGCCCACACAGATTCTATGGCTACACCTTC.

This sequence joins TRBV4-2 and TRBJ1-1, with D uncertain. There are 18 residues in the CDR3. The V gene's germline CDR1 is LGHNA and CDR2 YNFKEQ. Trimming shortened V by 0 bases and J by 5 bases, and 22 bases separated the two germline ends. The CDR3 loop is CASSQDLEGWVDRTEAFF. In nucleotides, the CDR3 is TGTGCCAGCAGCCAAGATTTGGAGGGTTGGGTTGATAGGACTGAAGCTTTCTTT.

V usage is TRBV7-2 and J usage is TRBJ2-3; 11 bases are a match to TRBD1. The trim removed 5 bases at V and 4 bases at J, leaving 14 bases unmatched. Germline V gene data show CDR1 as SGHTA and CDR2 as FQGNSA. This CDR3 contains 18 residues. For the CDR3, the DNA is TGTGCCAGCAGCCGGATTCCCGGGACAGGGGGAAGGGCAGATACGCAGTATTTT. It yields the protein CASSRIPGTGGRADTQYF.

The chain carries TRBV5-1 and TRBJ1-2; tentative D call: TRBD1 (6 bases). The CDR3 extends over 15 amino acids. V was cut by 4 bases and J by 8 bases, with 21 bases left in between. Germline V gene sequence: CDR1 SGHRS, CDR2 YFSETQ. Here the CDR3 reads CASSPGNRDTGGYTF. The CDR3 region has the DNA TGCGCCAGCAGCCCGGGGAACAGGGATACTGGCGGCTACACCTTC.

The chain joins TRBV9 to TRBJ2-7, with TRBD1 matching over 10 bases. After removal of 0 bases from V and 3 bases from J, the junction contained 0 bases not matched to a gene. CDR1 and CDR2 (germline): SGDLS, YYNGEE. The CDR3 length is 14 residues. As DNA, the CDR3 is TGTGCCAGCAGCGTAGGGGACAGGGGCTACGAGCAGTACTTC. Translating gives CASSVGDRGYEQYF.

The chain employs TRBV18 and TRBJ1-5; no clear D. This CDR3 contains 13 residues. V was trimmed by 3 bases and J by 5 bases, leaving 8 bases between them. The V gene's germline CDR1 is KGHSH and CDR2 LQKENI. The CDR3 loop is CASSPTADQPQHF. CDR3 nucleotide sequence: TGTGCCAGCTCACCGACGGCCGATCAGCCCCAGCATTTT.

The chain employs TRBV7-9 and TRBJ2-5, with a possible D match to TRBD1 (5 bases). V was clipped by 5 bases and J by 1 base, with 14 bases between them. The CDR3 loop spans 15 amino acids. Germline assignment: CDR1 SEHNR and CDR2 FQNEAQ (reference sequence). The CDR3 here is CASSRHLGLQETQYF. The CDR3 DNA is TGTGCCAGCAGCCGCCATTTGGGGCTCCAAGAGACCCAGTACTTC. The full variable domain, with the rest looked up from reference TRBV7-9 and TRBJ2-5, is DTGVSQNPRHKITKRGQNVTFRCDPISEHNRLYWYRQTLGQGPEFLTYFQNEAQLEKSRLLSDRFSAERPKGSFSTLEIQRTEQGDSAMYLCASSRHLGLQETQYFGPGTRLLVL.

The chain has TRBV3-1 (or the pseudogene TRBV3-2) and TRBJ2-7, with D possibly TRBD2 on 5 matching bases. Between the trimmed V and J ends, which lost 0 bases and 2 bases, there was a span of 17 bases. The germline V gene encodes CDR1 LGHDT and CDR2 YNNKEL (reference sequence). The CDR3 length is 17 residues. The CDR3: CASSQDRGFSSAYEQYF. DNA for the CDR3: TGTGCCAGCAGCCAAGATCGAGGGTTCTCCAGTGCCTACGAGCAGTACTTC.

This clone was found once. The rearrangement joins TRBV12-5 to TRBJ1-3; TRBD1 agrees at 12 bases. This CDR3 has 17 amino acids. Losses at the gene ends were 7 bases for V and 4 bases for J; bases not matched to a gene: 11. The germline V gene has CDR1 LGHNT and CDR2 FRNRAP. The CDR3 reads CASVPGQGAWAGNTIYF. In DNA, the CDR3 is TGTGCTAGTGTTCCGGGACAGGGGGCATGGGCGGGAAACACCATATATTTT. Together with reference TRBV12-5 and TRBJ1-3, the CDR3 gives the full variable domain: DARVTQTPRHKVTEMGQEVTMRCQPILGHNTVFWYRQTMMQGLELLAYFRNRAPLDDSGMPKDRFSAEMPDATLATLKIQPSEPRDSAVYFCASVPGQGAWAGNTIYFGEGSWLTVV.

The chain recombines TRBV14 with TRBJ1-1; TRBD1 matches 9 bases. From germline, CDR1 is SGHDN and CDR2 FVKESK. This CDR3 region has 15 residues. J lost 5 bases, V lost 4 bases, and 8 bases had no gene match. As DNA, the CDR3 is TGTGCCAGCAGCCTATACGGGACAGGGAAGACTGAAGCTTTCTTT. It codes for CASSLYGTGKTEAFF.

This clone appeared many times. V is TRBV14 and J is TRBJ2-7; no clear D gene. Germline CDR1 SGHDN, CDR2 FVKESK. V was trimmed by 1 base and J by 3 bases, leaving 7 bases between them. This CDR3 region has 13 residues. CDR3 loop: CASSQVVGYEQYF. CDR3 DNA: TGTGCCAGCAGCCAAGTTGTCGGCTACGAGCAGTACTTC.

V usage is TRBV4-1 and J usage is TRBJ1-1; 8 positions match TRBD1. Losses at the gene ends were 1 base for V and 5 bases for J; bases not matched to a gene: 12. The CDR3 contains 17 residues. Germline CDR1 and CDR2: MGHRA and YSYEKL. The CDR3 loop reads CASSQGPLRQGWTEAFF. In DNA, the CDR3 is TGCGCCAGCAGCCAAGGCCCCCTTCGACAGGGGTGGACTGAAGCTTTCTTT.

The chain uses TRBV20-1 and TRBJ2-1; D remains unclear. With 3 bases removed from V and 4 bases from J, the gap between germline ends came to 10 bases. Germline CDR1 reads DFQATT; CDR2 reads SNEGSKA (reference sequence). The CDR3 totals 13 residues. CDR3 DNA sequence: TGCAGTGCTAGTGTCCCACCATACAATGAGCAGTTCTTC. It translates to CSASVPPYNEQFF.

The genes are TRBV2 and TRBJ2-5, with no clear D. The V end was cut by 3 bases, the J end by 5 bases, with 7 bases between. The germline V gene encodes CDR1 SNHLY and CDR2 FYNNEI. CDR3 length: 12 residues. DNA for the CDR3: TGTGCCAGCAGTGATATAGGGGAGACCCAGTACTTC. Translating it yields CASSDIGETQYF.

This clone was counted a few times. The CDR3, as DNA: TGTGCCAGCAGCGATCCTAGCGGCACAGATACGCAGTATTTT. Translation: CASSDPSGTDTQYF. V gene TRBV5-4 combines with J gene TRBJ2-3, with D perhaps matching TRBD2 (6 bases). CDR1 and CDR2 from the germline V gene are SGHNT and YYREEE (reference sequence). CDR3 length: 14 residues. Trimming left V 4 bases short and J 1 base short, with 10 bases between.

This clone was picked up a small number of times. The CDR3 here is CSVLGTSGDSGTYEQYF. DNA for the CDR3: TGCAGCGTTTTAGGGACTAGCGGCGATTCGGGGACCTACGAGCAGTACTTC. This chain joins TRBV29-1 and TRBJ2-7; 11 nucleotides match TRBD2. Germline V CDR1 and CDR2: SQVTM, ANQGSEA. The ends lost 5 bases at V and 2 bases at J; junction bases unmatched: 14. The CDR3 loop spans 17 amino acids.

The rearrangement uses TRBV24-1 and TRBJ2-2; TRBD2 matches at 7 bases. V dropped 1 base and J dropped 6; count of bases not matched to a gene: 10. The CDR3 runs to 17 residues. From germline, CDR1 is KGHDR and CDR2 SFDVKD. In nucleotides, the CDR3 is TGTGCCACCAGTGATTTCCGTGCGGGAGATTCCGCCGGGGAGCTGTTTTTT. The encoded protein is CATSDFRAGDSAGELFF.

V and J are TRBV7-6 and TRBJ1-5; D gene ambiguous. From germline, CDR1 is SGHVS and CDR2 FNYEAQ. This CDR3 comprises 13 residues. The ends were cut back, 1 base at V and 5 bases at J, with 6 bases in the middle. CDR3 loop: CASSLGGDQPQHF. CDR3 nucleotides: TGTGCCAGCAGCTTAGGGGGAGATCAGCCCCAGCATTTT.

The chain recombines TRBV24-1 with TRBJ2-3; 11 positions match TRBD2. Trimming at V came to 0 bases and at J to 2 bases, leaving 3 bases not matched to a gene. The germline CDR1 and CDR2 sequences are KGHDR and SFDVKD. The CDR3 covers 17 residues. This CDR3 reads CATSDLRLAGSTDTQYF. The CDR3 nucleotides read TGTGCCACCAGTGATTTGCGACTAGCGGGGTCCACAGATACGCAGTATTTT.

The chain combines TRBV4-2 with TRBJ1-5; no definite D call. The germline CDR1 and CDR2 sequences are LGHNA and YNFKEQ. V was clipped by 0 bases and J by 3 bases, with 9 bases between them. CDR3 size: 15 residues. The CDR3 bases are TGTGCCAGCAGCCAAGAATGGGTTTCCAATCAGCCCCAGCATTTT. Its protein product is CASSQEWVSNQPQHF.

The V gene is TRBV2, the J gene TRBJ1-5; 9 positions match TRBD1. This CDR3 has 14 residues. Trimming at V came to 6 bases and at J to 0 bases, leaving 0 bases not matched to a gene. Germline loops: CDR1 SNHLY, CDR2 FYNNEI. In nucleotides, the CDR3 is TGTGCCAGCAGGGACAGGGGTAGCAATCAGCCCCAGCATTTT. This translates into CASRDRGSNQPQHF.

The gene calls are TRBV27 and TRBJ1-2; TRBD1 agrees at 7 bases. Per germline, CDR1 MNHEY and CDR2 SMNVEV (reference sequence). V trimming: 6 bases; J trimming: 4 bases; junction bases outside the gene matches: 17. This CDR3 is 17 amino acids long. CDR3 in DNA: TGTGCCAGCAGAGAAAGGGGGACCGGGACAGTGATCTATGGCTACACCTTC. Protein: CASRERGTGTVIYGYTF.

The chain uses TRBV19 and TRBJ1-1; D uncertain. Trimming stripped 6 bases from V and 3 bases from J, with 2 bases between. This CDR3 comprises 10 residues. The germline V gene encodes CDR1 LNHDA and CDR2 SQIVND (reference sequence). CDR3: CASRDTEAFF. DNA of the CDR3: TGTGCCAGTAGGGACACTGAAGCTTTCTTT.

This clone was recorded once. This rearrangement joins TRBV29-1 to TRBJ2-3; D gene unclear. The CDR3 covers 12 residues. V was trimmed by 4 bases and J by 2 bases, leaving 7 bases between them. Germline V CDR1 and CDR2: SQVTM, ANQGSEA. The CDR3 protein is CSVVGATDTQYF. The CDR3 bases are TGCAGCGTTGTTGGTGCCACAGATACGCAGTATTTT.

J is TRBJ2-2 and V is TRBV10-3; the match to TRBD2 covers 12 bases. The CDR3 is 19 residues long. Germline V gives CDR1 ENHRY, CDR2 SYGVKD. The V gene end was trimmed by 6 bases and the J gene end by 0 bases; junction bases not matched to a gene: 11. The CDR3 nucleotides are TGTGCCATCAGGCGGACTAGCGGGGCATCAAGCGCGAACACCGGGGAGCTGTTTTTT. This gives the protein CAIRRTSGASSANTGELFF.

CDR3 coding DNA: TGTGCCTGGAGTCTTGGTTCACCCCTCCACTTT. It yields the protein CAWSLGSPLHF. The chain carries TRBV30 and TRBJ1-6; D unresolved. The CDR3 runs 11 residues. V lost 2 bases, J lost 9 bases, and 5 bases lay in between. The germline V gene has CDR1 GTSNPN and CDR2 SVGIG (reference sequence).

The rearrangement links TRBV7-9 to TRBJ1-2; 8 nucleotides align to TRBD1. The CDR3 sequence is 15 residues long. V was pared by 1 base and J by 8 bases, with 9 bases of the junction left unmatched. Per germline, CDR1 SEHNR and CDR2 FQNEAQ (reference sequence). The CDR3 DNA is TGTGCCAGCAGCTTAGAAGGGGACAGGAAGGGAGGCTACACCTTC. This codes for CASSLEGDRKGGYTF.